This T cell receptor (beta chain) came from a study of cytomegalovirus exposure and HLA in healthy donors. General study findings and limits: The study put 150 or so TCR beta chains on its list as cytomegalovirus-associated. First-cohort TCR clusters tended to co-occur in the roughly 120 validation repertoires, a later analysis found.

V was shortened by 8 bases and J by 3 bases, with 7 bases between the two germline ends. Germline CDR1 reads MNHNY; CDR2 reads SVGAGI (reference sequence). The CDR3 totals 11 residues. A remark on this clone: Antigen: not known.

Method: immunoSEQ multiplex PCR; TCRdb's copy keeps in-frame clones and lacks some. The table has 150,000 to 200,000 clones, about 89% seen once. Sequencing was carried out using PBMCs. V usage is TRBV6-6 and J usage is TRBJ1-1; no definite D call. The receptor was derived from a woman aged 18-29 years in good health and CMV-seropositive. CDR3 nucleotides: TGTGCCAGCGGTGAGGACACTGAAGCTTTCTTT. Its protein product is CASGEDTEAFF.